The 9 T cell receptor beta chains given below trace back to one sample, sequenced in a study of blood T cell repertoires in COVID-19. The method was immunoSEQ multiplex PCR; TCRdb's version includes in-frame clones alone and lacks a portion of them. The sample shows about 480,000 clones, roughly 89% of them seen only once. The specimen sequenced was peripheral blood. These receptors all stem from a woman aged 25 to 39 with acute or convalescent COVID-19.

The chain has TRBV5-4 and TRBJ1-1; a possible D gene is TRBD1 (5 bases). V was clipped by 4 bases and J by 9 bases, with 19 bases between them. The length of the CDR3 is 14 residues. Germline values: CDR1 SGHNT, CDR2 YYREEE (reference sequence). CDR3 in DNA: TGTGCCAGCAGCCGCCTGAAGGGGCGTACACAAGCTTTCTTT. It yields the protein CASSRLKGRTQAFF.

This clone turned up a few times. The chain employs TRBV15 and TRBJ2-3, with D possibly matching TRBD2 (5 bases). The germline gives CDR1 LNHNV, CDR2 YYDKDF (reference sequence). The CDR3 loop spans 15 amino acids. Trimming stripped 2 bases from V and 7 bases from J, with 16 bases between. The CDR3 nucleotides read TGTGCCACCAGCAGATCGGGGTCCGGACCGAATACGCAGTATTTT. Protein product: CATSRSGSGPNTQYF.

The rearrangement uses TRBV28 and TRBJ1-2; 8 bases are shared with TRBD1. The CDR3 totals 13 residues. After removal of 4 bases from V and 12 bases from J, the junction contained 10 bases not matched to a gene. CDR1 is MDHEN and CDR2 is SYDVKM in the germline V gene. CDR3 bases: TGTGCCAGCAGTTATCTACCGACAGGGGACCACACCTTC. Its translation: CASSYLPTGDHTF.

The rearrangement links TRBV29-1 to TRBJ2-7; D possibly corresponds to TRBD1 (6 bases). The CDR3 extends over 13 amino acids. The V gene's germline CDR1 is SQVTM and CDR2 ANQGSEA. V lost 5 bases to trimming and J lost 0 bases, with 11 bases between them. CDR3 sequence (DNA): TGCAGCGTTTCCAGGGGTTTCTCCTACGAGCAGTACTTC. Protein sequence: CSVSRGFSYEQYF.

This chain links TRBV30 with TRBJ2-7, with a tentative D call TRBD1 (5 bases). Germline assignment: CDR1 GTSNPN and CDR2 SVGIG (reference sequence). The length of the CDR3 is 8 residues. Deletions cut 7 bases from V and 9 bases from J, with 7 bases between. The CDR3 spells CASRGQYF. In nucleotides, the CDR3 is TGTGCCTCAAGGGGGCAGTACTTC.

The V and J genes are TRBV11-2 and TRBJ2-7, with D unresolved. Germline assignment: CDR1 SGHAT and CDR2 FQNNGV. V shed 1 base and J shed 6 bases, with 10 bases lying between them. This CDR3 contains 13 residues. The CDR3 sequence: CASSLVILTEQYF. CDR3 DNA: TGTGCCAGCAGCTTAGTTATCCTAACCGAGCAGTACTTC.

The chain employs TRBV4-2 and TRBJ2-1; D is perhaps TRBD1 (6 bases). CDR3 length: 13 residues. Germline lookup yields CDR1 LGHNA and CDR2 YNFKEQ. The V and J ends lost 2 bases and 8 bases respectively, with 10 bases between them. The chain's CDR3 is CASSQHRDDEQFF. The CDR3 DNA reads as TGTGCCAGCAGCCAACACAGGGATGATGAGCAGTTCTTC.

The gene calls are TRBV6-1 and TRBJ2-5; 9 bases align to TRBD1. In germline, CDR1 is MNHNS, CDR2 SASEGT. After removal of 1 base from V and 6 bases from J, the junction contained 9 bases not matched to a gene. The CDR3 is 16 residues long. CDR3 DNA: TGTGCCAGCAGTGAAGGGGGGACAGGGAGAGTGAAGACCCAGTACTTC. Protein: CASSEGGTGRVKTQYF.

The V call is TRBV5-4, the J call TRBJ2-3, with a tentative D call TRBD2 (6 bases). From germline, CDR1 is SGHNT and CDR2 YYREEE (reference sequence). The CDR3 length is 13 residues. Deletions cut 4 bases from V and 8 bases from J, with 14 bases between. DNA for the CDR3: TGTGCCAGCAGCCCCTCCGGGGGAGGTACGCAGTATTTT. Its protein is CASSPSGGGTQYF.